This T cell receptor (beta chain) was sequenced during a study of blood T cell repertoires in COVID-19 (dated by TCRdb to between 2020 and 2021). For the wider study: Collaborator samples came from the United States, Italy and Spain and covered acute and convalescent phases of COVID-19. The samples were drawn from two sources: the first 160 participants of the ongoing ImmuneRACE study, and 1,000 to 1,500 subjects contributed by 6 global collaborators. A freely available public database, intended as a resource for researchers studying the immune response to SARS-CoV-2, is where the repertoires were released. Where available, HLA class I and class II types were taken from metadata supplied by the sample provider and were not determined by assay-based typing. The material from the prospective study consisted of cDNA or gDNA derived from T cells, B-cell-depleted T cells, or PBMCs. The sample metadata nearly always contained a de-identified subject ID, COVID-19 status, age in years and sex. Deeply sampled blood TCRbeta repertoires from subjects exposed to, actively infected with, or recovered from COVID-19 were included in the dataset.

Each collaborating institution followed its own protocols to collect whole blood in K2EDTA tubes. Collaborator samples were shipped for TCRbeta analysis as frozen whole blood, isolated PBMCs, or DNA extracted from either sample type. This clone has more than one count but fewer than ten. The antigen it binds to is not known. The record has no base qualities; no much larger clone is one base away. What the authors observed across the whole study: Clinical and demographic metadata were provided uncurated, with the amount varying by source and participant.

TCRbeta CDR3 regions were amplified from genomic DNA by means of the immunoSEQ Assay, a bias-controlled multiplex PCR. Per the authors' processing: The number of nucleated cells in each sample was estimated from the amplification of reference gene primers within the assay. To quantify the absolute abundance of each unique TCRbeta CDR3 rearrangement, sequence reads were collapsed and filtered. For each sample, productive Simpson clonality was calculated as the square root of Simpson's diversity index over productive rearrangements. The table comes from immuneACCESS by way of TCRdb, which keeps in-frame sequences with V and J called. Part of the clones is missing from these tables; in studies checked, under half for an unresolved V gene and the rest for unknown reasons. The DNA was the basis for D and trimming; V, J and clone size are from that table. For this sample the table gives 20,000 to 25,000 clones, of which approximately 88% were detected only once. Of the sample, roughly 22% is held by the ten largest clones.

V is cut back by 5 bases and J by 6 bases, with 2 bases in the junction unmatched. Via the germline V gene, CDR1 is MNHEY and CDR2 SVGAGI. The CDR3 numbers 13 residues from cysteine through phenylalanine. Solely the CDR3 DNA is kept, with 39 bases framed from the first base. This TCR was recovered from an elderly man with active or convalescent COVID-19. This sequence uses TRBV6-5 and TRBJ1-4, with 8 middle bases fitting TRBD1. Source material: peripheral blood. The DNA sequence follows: TGTGCCAGCAGTACGGACAGGGATGAAAAACTGTTTTTT. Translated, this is CASSTDRDEKLFF.